Sequencing of this T cell receptor (beta chain) was carried out in a study of blood T cells in healthy people across ages. Study summary: Capture by template switching was about one barcoded beta molecule per two T cells.

Sample-barcoded 5' priming and a J-beta primer mix drove a second PCR of roughly 6 to 12 cycles. TCRdb reprocessed the 5' RACE reads with MiXCR, giving one entry per CDR3 protein. The sample contains approximately 730,000 distinct CDR3 sequences, approximately 39% of which appear only once. The germline CDR1 and CDR2 sequences are MNHEY and SVGEGT. This CDR3 is built from 10 residues. There are a few counts of this clonotype. The receptor comes from a woman aged 60-75 years in good health. The chain has TRBV6-2 or TRBV6-3 and TRBJ2-5; no reliable D call. TRBJ2-7 matches the DNA end more closely, so the J call is doubtful. Material: blood. This chain's CDR3 is CASSGHEQYF. The DNA for the CDR3 is TGTGCCAGCAGTGGACACGAGCAGTACTTC.